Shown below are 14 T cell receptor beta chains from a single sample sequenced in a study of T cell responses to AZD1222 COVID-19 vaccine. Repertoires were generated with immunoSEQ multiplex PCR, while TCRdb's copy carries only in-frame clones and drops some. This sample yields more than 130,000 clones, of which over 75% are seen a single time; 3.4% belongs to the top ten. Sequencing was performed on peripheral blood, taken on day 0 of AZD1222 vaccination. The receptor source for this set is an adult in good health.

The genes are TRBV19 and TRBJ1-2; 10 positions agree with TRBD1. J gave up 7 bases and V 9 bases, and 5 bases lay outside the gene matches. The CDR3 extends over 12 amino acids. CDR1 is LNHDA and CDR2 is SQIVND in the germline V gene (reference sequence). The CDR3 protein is CASRDRGIGYTF. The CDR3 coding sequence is TGTGCCAGCCGGGACAGGGGAATTGGCTACACCTTC.

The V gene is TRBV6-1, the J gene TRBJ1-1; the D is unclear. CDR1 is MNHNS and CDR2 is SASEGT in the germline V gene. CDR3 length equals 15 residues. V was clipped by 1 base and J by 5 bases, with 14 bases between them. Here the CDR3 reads CASSEGWRVRTEAFF. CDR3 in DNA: TGTGCCAGCAGTGAAGGGTGGAGGGTAAGAACTGAAGCTTTCTTT.

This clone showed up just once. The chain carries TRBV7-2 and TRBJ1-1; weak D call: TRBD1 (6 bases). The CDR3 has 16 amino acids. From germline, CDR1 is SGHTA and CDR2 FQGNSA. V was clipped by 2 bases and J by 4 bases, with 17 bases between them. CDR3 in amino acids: CASSLQVGSGATEAFF. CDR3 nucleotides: TGTGCCAGCAGCTTACAGGTCGGCTCGGGGGCCACTGAAGCTTTCTTT.

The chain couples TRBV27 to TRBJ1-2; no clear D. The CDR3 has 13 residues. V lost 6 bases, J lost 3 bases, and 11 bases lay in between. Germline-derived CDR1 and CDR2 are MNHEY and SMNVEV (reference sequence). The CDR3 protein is CASSFRRDYGYTF. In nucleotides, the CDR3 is TGTGCCAGCAGCTTTAGACGGGACTATGGCTACACCTTC.

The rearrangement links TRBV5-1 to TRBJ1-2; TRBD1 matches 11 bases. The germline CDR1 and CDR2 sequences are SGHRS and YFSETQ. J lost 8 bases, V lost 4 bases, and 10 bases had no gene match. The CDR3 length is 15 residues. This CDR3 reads CASSTGQGARIGYTF. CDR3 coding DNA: TGCGCCAGCAGCACCGGACAGGGGGCACGGATAGGCTACACCTTC.

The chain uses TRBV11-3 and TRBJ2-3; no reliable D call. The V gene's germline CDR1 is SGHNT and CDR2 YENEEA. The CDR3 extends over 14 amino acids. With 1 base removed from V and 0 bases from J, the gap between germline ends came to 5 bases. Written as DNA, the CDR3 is TGTGCCAGCAGCTTAGTGCGTAGCACAGATACGCAGTATTTT. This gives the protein CASSLVRSTDTQYF.

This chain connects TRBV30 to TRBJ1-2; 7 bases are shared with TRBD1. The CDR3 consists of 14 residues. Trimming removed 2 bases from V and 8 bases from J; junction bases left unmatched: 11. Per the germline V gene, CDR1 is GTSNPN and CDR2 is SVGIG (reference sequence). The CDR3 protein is CAWSHLGQREGYTF. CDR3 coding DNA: TGTGCCTGGAGTCACTTGGGACAGAGGGAAGGCTACACCTTC.

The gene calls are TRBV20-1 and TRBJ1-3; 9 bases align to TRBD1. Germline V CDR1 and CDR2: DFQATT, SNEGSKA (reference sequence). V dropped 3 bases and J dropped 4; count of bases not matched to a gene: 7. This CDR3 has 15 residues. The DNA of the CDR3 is TGCAGTGCTAGTAGTTCCGGGACAGGGGGAAACACCATATATTTT. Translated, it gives CSASSSGTGGNTIYF.

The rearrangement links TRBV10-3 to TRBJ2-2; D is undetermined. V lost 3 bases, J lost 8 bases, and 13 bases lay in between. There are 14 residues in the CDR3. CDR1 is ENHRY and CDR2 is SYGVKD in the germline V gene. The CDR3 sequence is CAISDWQATGELFF. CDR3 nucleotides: TGTGCCATCAGTGATTGGCAGGCCACTGGGGAGCTGTTTTTT.

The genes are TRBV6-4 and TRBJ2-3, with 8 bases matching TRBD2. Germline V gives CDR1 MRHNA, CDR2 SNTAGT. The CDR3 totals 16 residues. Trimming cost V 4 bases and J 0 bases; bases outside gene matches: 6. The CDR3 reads CASSVRSGSSTDTQYF. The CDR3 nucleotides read TGTGCCAGCAGTGTAAGGAGCGGGAGCAGCACAGATACGCAGTATTTT.

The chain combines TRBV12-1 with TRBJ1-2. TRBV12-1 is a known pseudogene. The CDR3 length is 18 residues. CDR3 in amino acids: CASSFCSRDGRQFYGYTF. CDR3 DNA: TGTGCCAGCAGCTTCTGCAGCAGGGACGGCCGACAATTCTATGGCTACACCTTC.

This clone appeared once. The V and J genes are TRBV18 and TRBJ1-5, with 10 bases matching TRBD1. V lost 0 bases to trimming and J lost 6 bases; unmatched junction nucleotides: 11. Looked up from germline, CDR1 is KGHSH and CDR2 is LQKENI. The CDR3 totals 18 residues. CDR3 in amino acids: CASSPPGRQGAKGQPQHF. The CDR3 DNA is TGTGCCAGCTCACCACCGGGGAGACAGGGGGCCAAGGGTCAGCCCCAGCATTTT.

CDR3 in amino acids: CASSLAQGPTYEQYF. As DNA, the CDR3 is TGTGCCAGCAGCTTAGCCCAGGGACCCACCTACGAGCAGTACTTC. The rearrangement links TRBV11-2 to TRBJ2-7, with D perhaps matching TRBD1 or TRBD2 (5 bases each). The V end lost 1 base, the J end lost 2 bases, and 12 bases lay between the germline ends. Looked up from germline, CDR1 is SGHAT and CDR2 is FQNNGV. The CDR3 is made up of 15 amino acids. The whole variable domain, filled in from reference TRBV11-2 and TRBJ2-7, reads EAGVAQSPRYKIIEKRQSVAFWCNPISGHATLYWYQQILGQGPKLLIQFQNNGVVDDSQLPKDRFSAERLKGVDSTLKIQPAKLEDSAVYLCASSLAQGPTYEQYFGPGTRLTVT.

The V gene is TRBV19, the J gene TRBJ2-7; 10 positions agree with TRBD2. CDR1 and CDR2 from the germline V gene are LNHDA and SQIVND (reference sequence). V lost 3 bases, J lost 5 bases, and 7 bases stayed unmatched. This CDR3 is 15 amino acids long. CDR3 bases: TGTGCCAGTAGTATGAGGGCTAGCGGGAGCCACGAGCAGTACTTC. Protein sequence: CASSMRASGSHEQYF.